The clone carrying this T cell receptor beta chain has a handful of counts. As yet, its antigen is unknown. This entry is derived from a study of T cells after yellow fever vaccination. Study-wide findings and caveats: CD4 and CD8 compartments shared a small share of clonotypes. Post-booster samples contained most primary-vaccination clones (just under 98% CD4, around 88% CD8).

Each CDR3 protein gets one entry after TCRdb re-called the 5' RACE reads with MiXCR. The sample contains about 300,000 distinct CDR3 sequences, 8.7% of which appear only once. The input for sequencing was CD4+ T cells sorted from PBMCs, taken 5 days after the yellow fever booster vaccination. This TCR was sampled from a young man who received the YFV17D yellow fever vaccine.

For the CDR3, the DNA is TGTGCCAGCAGCCGGACAGGGGTAAATGAAGCTTTCTTT. Its protein is CASSRTGVNEAFF. The rearrangement joins TRBV3-1 to TRBJ1-1; TRBD1 aligns across 9 bases. Germline values: CDR1 LGHDT, CDR2 YNNKEL (reference sequence). V lost 4 bases, J lost 7 bases, and 4 bases stayed unmatched. The CDR3 runs 13 residues.